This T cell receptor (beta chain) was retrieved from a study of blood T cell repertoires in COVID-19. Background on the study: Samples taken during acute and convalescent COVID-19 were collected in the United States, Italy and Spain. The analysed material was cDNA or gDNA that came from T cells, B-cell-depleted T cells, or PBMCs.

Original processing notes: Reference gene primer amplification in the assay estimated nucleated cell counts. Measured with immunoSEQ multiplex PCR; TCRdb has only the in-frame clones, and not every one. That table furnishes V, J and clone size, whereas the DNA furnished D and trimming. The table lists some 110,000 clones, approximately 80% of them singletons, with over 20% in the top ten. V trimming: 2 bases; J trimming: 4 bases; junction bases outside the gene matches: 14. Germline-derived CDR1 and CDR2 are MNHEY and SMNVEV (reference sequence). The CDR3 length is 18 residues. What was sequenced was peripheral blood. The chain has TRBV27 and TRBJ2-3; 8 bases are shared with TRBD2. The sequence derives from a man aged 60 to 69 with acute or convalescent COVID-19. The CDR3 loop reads CASSLIRPPMTSADTQYF. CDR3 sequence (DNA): TGTGCCAGCAGTTTAATAAGGCCCCCGATGACTAGCGCAGATACGCAGTATTTT.